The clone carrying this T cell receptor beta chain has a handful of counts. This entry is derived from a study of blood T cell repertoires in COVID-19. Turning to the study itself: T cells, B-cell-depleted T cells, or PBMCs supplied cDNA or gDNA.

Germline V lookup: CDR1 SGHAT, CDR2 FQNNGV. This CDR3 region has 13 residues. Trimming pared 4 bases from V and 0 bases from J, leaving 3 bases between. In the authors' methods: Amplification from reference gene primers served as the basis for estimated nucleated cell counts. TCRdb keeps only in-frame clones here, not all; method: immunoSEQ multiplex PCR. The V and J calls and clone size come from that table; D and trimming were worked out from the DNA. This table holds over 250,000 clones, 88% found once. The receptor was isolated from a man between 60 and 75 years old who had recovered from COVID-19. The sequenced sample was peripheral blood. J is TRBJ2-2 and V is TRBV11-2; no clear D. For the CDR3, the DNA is TGTGCCAGCAGCTACACGAACACCGGGGAGCTGTTTTTT. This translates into CASSYTNTGELFF. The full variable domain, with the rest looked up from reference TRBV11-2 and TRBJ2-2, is EAGVAQSPRYKIIEKRQSVAFWCNPISGHATLYWYQQILGQGPKLLIQFQNNGVVDDSQLPKDRFSAERLKGVDSTLKIQPAKLEDSAVYLCASSYTNTGELFFGEGSRLTVL.